One and the same sample provided the 22 T cell receptor beta chains below, sequenced in a study of blood T cells in healthy people across ages. Together with a sample-barcoded 5' primer, a J-beta primer mix was included in a second PCR lasting about 7 to 11 cycles. TCRdb independently ran MiXCR on the 5' RACE reads; one entry per CDR3 protein. The table lists 1,100,000 or so distinct CDR3 sequences, more than 40% of them singletons. The material sequenced was blood. These receptor sequences come from a woman aged 60-75 years in good health.

The chain has TRBV28 and TRBJ1-6; TRBD1 matches at 10 bases. The J segment lost 7 bases and the V segment lost 6 bases, leaving 9 bases of the junction unmatched. Germline V gene data show CDR1 as MDHEN and CDR2 as SYDVKM. The CDR3 has 16 residues. The CDR3 DNA reads as TGTGCCAGCAGCCTGACAGGGGGCCGGGAAAATTCACCCCTCCACTTT. The encoded protein is CASSLTGGRENSPLHF.

This chain connects TRBV9 to TRBJ2-5; 8 bases map to TRBD2. J lost 5 bases, V lost 4 bases, and 19 bases had no gene match. The CDR3 is 18 amino acids. Germline V CDR1 and CDR2: SGDLS, YYNGEE. CDR3 nucleotides: TGTGCCAGCAGCCCTAGCCCCCGCCCGGGACTAGTAGGGGAGACCCAGTACTTC. Protein product: CASSPSPRPGLVGETQYF.

This clonotype occurred many times. The V call is TRBV7-9, the J call TRBJ1-1; D gene ambiguous. Deletions cut 0 bases from V and 4 bases from J, with 12 bases between. Per the germline V gene, CDR1 is SEHNR and CDR2 is FQNEAQ (reference sequence). This CDR3 has 15 amino acids. CDR3 sequence reads: CASSLALGVGTEAFF. The CDR3 DNA sequence: TGTGCCAGCAGCTTAGCGTTGGGAGTGGGCACTGAAGCTTTCTTT.

Concerning this clonotype: Possible read error: a much larger clone is one base away. The chain couples TRBV27 to TRBJ2-6, with no clear D. CDR3 length: 13 amino acids. The germline V gene has CDR1 MNHEY and CDR2 SMNVEV (reference sequence). CDR3: CAGRSSGANVLTF. The CDR3, as DNA: TGTGCCGGCAGAAGCTCTGGGGCCAACGTCCTGACTTTC.

This clonotype was detected a few times. This chain connects TRBV25-1 to TRBJ1-6; D is perhaps TRBD1 (6 bases). V lost 4 bases, J lost 6 bases, and 16 bases lay in between. This CDR3 contains 16 residues. The germline CDR1 and CDR2 sequences are MGHDK and SYGVNS. CDR3 amino acids: CASSVERDNFNSPLHF. CDR3 nucleotide sequence: TGTGCCAGCAGTGTTGAGAGGGACAACTTTAATTCACCCCTCCACTTT.

V and J are TRBV15 and TRBJ2-1; 8 bases map to TRBD2. Trimming at V came to 0 bases and at J to 6 bases, leaving 4 bases not matched to a gene. This CDR3 is 15 amino acids long. Germline loops: CDR1 LNHNV, CDR2 YYDKDF (reference sequence). The DNA for the CDR3 is TGTGCCACCAGCAGAGAGAGGACTAGCATCAATGAGCAGTTCTTC. Protein: CATSRERTSINEQFF.

The V call is TRBV5-1, the J call TRBJ1-2; D may be TRBD1 (5 bases). The CDR3 contains 14 residues. Germline V gene sequence: CDR1 SGHRS, CDR2 YFSETQ. Trimming left V 5 bases short and J 2 bases short, with 13 bases between. CDR3 nucleotide sequence: TGCGCCAGCAGGGGCAGGGCCCCCAACTATGGCTACACCTTC. Its translation is CASRGRAPNYGYTF.

This clonotype was recorded a few times. The rearrangement links TRBV29-1 to TRBJ2-1; 12 nucleotides agree with TRBD2. The CDR3 is 14 amino acids. With 7 bases clipped from V and 6 bases from J, the junction kept 7 bases outside the gene matches. Per germline, CDR1 SQVTM and CDR2 ANQGSEA. CDR3 loop: CSAWTSGIPNEQFF. The CDR3 coding sequence is TGCAGCGCCTGGACTAGCGGGATCCCCAATGAGCAGTTCTTC.

The V and J genes are TRBV13 and TRBJ2-5; D call uncertain. TRBJ2-1 matches the DNA end more closely, so the J call is doubtful. The V gene's germline CDR1 is PRHDT and CDR2 FYEKMQ (reference sequence). This CDR3 is built from 13 residues. CDR3 region: CASSAPDQETQFF. The CDR3 DNA reads as TGTGCCAGCAGCGCCCCGGACCAAGAGACCCAGTTCTTC.

This chain links TRBV7-9 with TRBJ2-2, with D unresolved. Germline-derived CDR1 and CDR2 are SEHNR and FQNEAQ (reference sequence). Trimming removed 4 bases from V and 8 bases from J, with 11 bases in between. This CDR3 region has 13 residues. CDR3 coding DNA: TGTGCCAGCAGCTCGAGTGTGGTAGGGGAGCTGTTTTTT. Protein product: CASSSSVVGELFF.

This clonotype was seen only a few times. The CDR3 DNA reads as TGTGCCAGCAGCCAAGAACGGGGCTTCTATGAAAAACTGTTTTTT. This sequence encodes CASSQERGFYEKLFF. The chain recombines TRBV14 with TRBJ1-4; the D gene is possibly TRBD1 (5 bases). The CDR3 length is 15 residues. V was pared by 0 bases and J by 6 bases, with 11 bases between. Germline assignment: CDR1 SGHDN and CDR2 FVKESK.

The rearrangement links TRBV6-4 to TRBJ1-1; no clear D. Germline-derived CDR1 and CDR2 are MRHNA and SNTAGT. Trimming removed 6 bases at V and 1 base at J, with 18 bases between. The CDR3 sequence is 16 residues long. CDR3 sequence: CASRPSQRSRNTEAFF. The CDR3 nucleotides are TGTGCCAGCAGACCATCCCAGAGATCGAGGAACACTGAAGCTTTCTTT.

There are a few counts of this clonotype. This sequence joins TRBV3-1 and TRBJ1-2; D perhaps matches TRBD1 (5 bases). Germline V gives CDR1 LGHDT, CDR2 YNNKEL (reference sequence). The CDR3 contains 14 residues. Trimming removed 3 bases at V and 2 bases at J, with 10 bases between. DNA of the CDR3: TGTGCCAGCAGCCAGGGACCTCAAAACTATGGCTACACCTTC. The encoded protein is CASSQGPQNYGYTF.

This clonotype appeared a few times. V is TRBV10-3 and J is TRBJ1-5, with D unclear. The germline CDR1 and CDR2 sequences are ENHRY and SYGVKD. With 11 bases removed from V and 4 bases from J, the gap between germline ends came to 18 bases. The CDR3 is 14 amino acids. CDR3 residues: CAASLAGDNQPQHF. The CDR3 nucleotides are TGTGCCGCCAGTCTAGCGGGAGATAATCAGCCCCAGCATTTT.

This clonotype was found a few times. The chain is built from TRBV13 and TRBJ2-7; D is possibly TRBD1 (6 bases). Trimming took 5 bases from V and 1 from J, leaving 15 bases between them. CDR3 size: 15 residues. Looked up from germline, CDR1 is PRHDT and CDR2 is FYEKMQ (reference sequence). CDR3 in amino acids: CASSGPAGASYEQYF. CDR3 nucleotides: TGTGCCAGCAGCGGACCGGCAGGGGCTTCCTACGAGCAGTACTTC.

This clonotype came up many times. The CDR3 sequence: CATSRGENRGGQPQHF. The CDR3 DNA is TGTGCCACCAGCAGAGGGGAAAACAGGGGAGGTCAGCCCCAGCATTTT. The chain combines TRBV15 with TRBJ1-5, with TRBD1 matching over 7 bases. V gave up 1 base and J gave up 6 bases; unmatched junction bases: 9. The CDR3 has 16 amino acids. Germline lookup yields CDR1 LNHNV and CDR2 YYDKDF (reference sequence).

This clonotype has more than one count but fewer than ten. The chain joins TRBV3-1 to TRBJ2-7; 11 bases are a match to TRBD2. Germline loops: CDR1 LGHDT, CDR2 YNNKEL (reference sequence). CDR3 size: 16 residues. The junction had 10 bases not matched to a gene; V was cut back by 4 bases and J by 5 bases. CDR3 amino acids: CASSPRLAGWDDEQYF. In DNA, the CDR3 is TGTGCCAGCAGCCCGCGACTAGCGGGATGGGATGACGAGCAGTACTTC.

This chain links TRBV7-6 with TRBJ2-4; 8 bases line up with TRBD1. Near its end, the DNA agrees better with TRBJ2-7, so the J call may be wrong. The CDR3 is made up of 15 amino acids. Germline lookup yields CDR1 SGHVS and CDR2 FNYEAQ. The CDR3 DNA is TGTGCCAGCAGCCCCTCGACAGGGGTTGGGTACGAGCAGTACTTC. Protein: CASSPSTGVGYEQYF.

This clonotype was seen only a few times. V gene TRBV12-3 or TRBV12-4 combines with J gene TRBJ1-2; TRBD1 aligns across 9 bases. The V and J ends lost 5 bases and 6 bases, in that order; junction bases with no gene match: 13. CDR3 size: 16 residues. For the CDR3, the DNA is TGTGCCAGCAGTCCCGAACGTTATACAGGGGGCGATGGCTACACCTTC. Its protein is CASSPERYTGGDGYTF.

The sample holds one count of this clonotype. V usage is TRBV12-3 or TRBV12-4 and J usage is TRBJ2-3; 12 bases fit TRBD2. There are 16 residues in the CDR3. The V and J ends lost 3 bases and 4 bases, in that order; junction bases with no gene match: 5. This CDR3 reads CASSFGLAGNADTQYF. CDR3 DNA: TGTGCCAGCAGTTTCGGACTAGCGGGAAACGCAGATACGCAGTATTTT.

The rearrangement links TRBV12-3 or TRBV12-4 to TRBJ2-5; D gene uncertain. CDR3 length: 11 amino acids. V dropped 3 bases and J dropped 12 bases, with 11 bases sitting between them. CDR3 sequence reads: CASSFGRNKYF. The CDR3 DNA is TGTGCCAGCAGTTTCGGCAGAAATAAGTACTTC.

This chain uses TRBV20-1 with TRBJ2-3; 11 bases align to TRBD2. Germline CDR1 and CDR2: DFQATT and SNEGSKA (reference sequence). This CDR3 comprises 14 residues. V lost 5 bases, J lost 2 bases, and 3 bases stayed unmatched. The CDR3 coding sequence is TGCAGTGCTGTAGCGGGAGGGATCACAGATACGCAGTATTTT. It is translated as CSAVAGGITDTQYF.